The clone carrying this TCR beta chain has just a few counts. Its antigen remains unidentified. The source of the sample is a study of post-analysis software for immune sequencing data. Across the whole study: There were relapsing-remitting, secondary progressive and progressive-relapsing multiple sclerosis among the disease courses included.

The CDR3 consists of 13 residues. The germline V and J ends were trimmed by 1 base and 3 bases, with 7 bases remaining between them. CDR1 SGHRS and CDR2 YFSETQ come from the germline V gene. Overall study results and limits: By F measure, strong co-clustering occurred among samples prepared in the same batch. In multiple sclerosis, normalized Chao1 diversity was significantly below that of controls. Patients had higher frequencies than controls of four to six TRBV segments, including TRBV5-6, TRBV5-1 and TRBV20-1.

TCR beta libraries were prepared from cDNA with unique molecular identifiers. Input of about 0.9 to 10 million T cells yielded hundreds of thousands of cDNA molecules. TCRdb reprocessed the PCR reads via MiXCR and lists one record per CDR3 protein. This table holds fewer than 900,000 distinct CDR3 sequences, more than 45% found once. The receptor was isolated from a girl aged 5-17 years with multiple sclerosis. The chain recombines TRBV5-1 with TRBJ1-1; D is ambiguous. The sample comprised blood. The CDR3 sequence: CASSLFGYTEAFF. The CDR3 region has the DNA TGCGCCAGCAGCTTGTTTGGGTACACTGAAGCTTTCTTT.